These T cell receptor beta chains were read from a single sample in a study of PD-1 blockade in mismatch repair-deficient tumors. TCRdb's copy holds only in-frame clones and misses some; the assay was immunoSEQ multiplex PCR. The table records approximately 120,000 clones, around 86% of them present only once. The input for sequencing was peripheral blood, taken 44 weeks after starting pembrolizumab. The receptor set was obtained from an adult with mismatch repair-deficient cancer. The CDR3 runs from the conserved cysteine through the conserved F or W. The order of the fields is V gene, clone size, J gene, D gene, CDR3 DNA, CDR3 protein. The D gene is left open where the match is weak. The size field is filled for only some rows; it gives once, few, many or a size class.

TRBV6-1	.	TRBJ1-4	.	TGTGCCAGCAGTGAAGGTGACAGAGCAACTAATGAAAAACTGTTTTTT	CASSEGDRATNEKLFF
TRBV5-4	.	TRBJ2-6	.	TGTGCCAGCAGCTTTCCCGGCTCTGGGGCCAACGTCCTGACTTTC	CASSFPGSGANVLTF
TRBV6-1	.	TRBJ2-3	.	TGTGCCAGCAGTCTAGACTCGGGATGGGCAGATACGCAGTATTTT	CASSLDSGWADTQYF
TRBV6-6	.	TRBJ1-1	.	TGTGCCAGCAGTTGGCGGGGGAACACTGAAGCTTTCTTT	CASSWRGNTEAFF
TRBV11-2	.	TRBJ2-7	.	TGTGCCAGCAGCTCCACGGAGGCCTACGAGCAGTACTTC	CASSSTEAYEQYF
TRBV6-5	.	TRBJ2-6	.	TGTGCCAGCAGTCCTTTGGCTGGGGCCAACGTCCTGACTTTC	CASSPLAGANVLTF
TRBV28	.	TRBJ1-5	.	TGTGCCAGCAGTCCAGGGGATTGGAATCAGCCCCAGCATTTT	CASSPGDWNQPQHF
TRBV4-1	.	TRBJ1-2	.	TGCGCCAGCAGCCAAGATGCGACGGTCTATGGCTACACCTTC	CASSQDATVYGYTF
TRBV6-1	.	TRBJ2-5	.	TGTGCCAGCATTGACAGGACTGCGGAGACCCAGTACTTC	CASIDRTAETQYF
TRBV11-2	.	TRBJ1-3	.	TGTGCCAGCAGCTCAGACGGGAACTCTGGAAACACCATATATTTT	CASSSDGNSGNTIYF
TRBV5-1	.	TRBJ1-1	TRBD1	TGCGCCAGCAGCGTGACAGGGCACACTGAAGCTTTCTTT	CASSVTGHTEAFF
TRBV6-6	.	TRBJ2-5	TRBD1	TGTGCCAGCAGCCAGACAGGGAGAGGGGTGGAGACCCAGTACTTC	CASSQTGRGVETQYF
TRBV6-5	.	TRBJ1-1	.	TGTGCCAGCAGTTACTCTAGACAGGTAACGAACACTGAAGCTTTCTTT	CASSYSRQVTNTEAFF
TRBV30	.	TRBJ1-2	.	TGTGCCTGGCGGACGGACTATGGCTACACCTTC	CAWRTDYGYTF
TRBV19	.	TRBJ1-3	TRBD1	TGTGCCAGTAGTATTTCGACAGGGAGCTCTGGAAACACCATATATTTT	CASSISTGSSGNTIYF
TRBV5-1	.	TRBJ1-3	.	TGCGCCAGCAGCTTGGCCCTACAGGGATCTGGAAACACCATATATTTT	CASSLALQGSGNTIYF
TRBV25-1	.	TRBJ2-3	.	TGTGCCAGCAGTCTGGGCATAAACACAGATACGCAGTATTTT	CASSLGINTDTQYF
TRBV6-6	.	TRBJ2-7	TRBD2	TGTGCCAGCAGTCCCCGGGTTAGCGGGGTCTACGAGCAGTACTTC	CASSPRVSGVYEQYF
TRBV29-1	once	TRBJ2-1	.	TGCAGCGTTGTGGCGGATGAGCAGTTCTTC	CSVVADEQFF